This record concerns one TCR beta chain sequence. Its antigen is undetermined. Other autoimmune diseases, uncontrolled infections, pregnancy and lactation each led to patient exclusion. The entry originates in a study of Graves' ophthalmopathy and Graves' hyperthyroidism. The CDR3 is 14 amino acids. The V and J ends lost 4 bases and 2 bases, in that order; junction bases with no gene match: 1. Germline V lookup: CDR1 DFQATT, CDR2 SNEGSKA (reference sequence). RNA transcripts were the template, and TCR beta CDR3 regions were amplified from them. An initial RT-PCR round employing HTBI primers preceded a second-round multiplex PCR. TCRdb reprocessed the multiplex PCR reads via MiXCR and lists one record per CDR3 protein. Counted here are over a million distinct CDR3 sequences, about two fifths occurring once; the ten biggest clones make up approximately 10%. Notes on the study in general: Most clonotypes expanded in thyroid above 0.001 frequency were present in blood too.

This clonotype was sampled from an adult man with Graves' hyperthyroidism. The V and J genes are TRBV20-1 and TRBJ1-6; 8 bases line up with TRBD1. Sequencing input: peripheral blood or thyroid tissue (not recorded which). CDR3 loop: CSATQGAYNSPLHF. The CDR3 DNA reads TGCAGTGCTACACAGGGGGCCTATAATTCACCCCTCCACTTT.